The 21 T cell receptor beta chains below were found in one sample sequenced in a study of blood T cell repertoires in COVID-19. Assay: immunoSEQ multiplex PCR; the TCRdb copy retains only in-frame clones and omits some. The data contain about 230,000 clones, 65% to 85% of them singletons. What was sequenced was peripheral blood. These receptors were collected from an elderly woman with acute or convalescent COVID-19.

The chain joins TRBV5-6 to TRBJ2-7, with D possibly matching TRBD1 (5 bases). Germline lookup yields CDR1 SGHDT and CDR2 YYEEEE. The length of the CDR3 is 15 residues. V was pared by 3 bases and J by 2 bases, with 15 bases between. The CDR3 DNA reads as TGTGCCAGCAGCTCCCCCGTGGGGCCTACCTACGAGCAGTACTTC. Its protein product is CASSSPVGPTYEQYF.

This rearrangement joins TRBV12-3 or TRBV12-4 to TRBJ1-2; D not certain. Trimming shortened V by 5 bases and J by 0 bases, and 7 bases separated the two germline ends. The CDR3 spans 13 residues. The CDR3, as DNA: TGTGCCAGCAGTGGAACAGCTAACTATGGCTACACCTTC. Translating it yields CASSGTANYGYTF.

DNA for the CDR3: TGCGCCAGCAGCTTGGTGGGGCGGGGGGGAACAGATACGCAGTATTTT. As protein: CASSLVGRGGTDTQYF. This chain joins TRBV5-1 and TRBJ2-3; TRBD2 matches 9 bases. CDR1 is SGHRS and CDR2 is YFSETQ in the germline V gene. This CDR3 region has 16 residues. J lost 3 bases, V lost 0 bases, and 5 bases had no gene match. The entire variable domain, with the rest obtained from reference TRBV5-1 and TRBJ2-3, is as follows: KAGVTQTPRYLIKTRGQQVTLSCSPISGHRSVSWYQQTPGQGLQFLFEYFSETQRNKGNFPGRFSGRQFSNSRSEMNVSTLELGDSALYLCASSLVGRGGTDTQYFGPGTRLTVL.

In this sample, this clone turned up a few times. The V and J genes are TRBV16 and TRBJ1-6, with 8 bases identical to TRBD1. After removal of 8 bases from V and 5 bases from J, the junction contained 8 bases not matched to a gene. The CDR3 has 15 residues. Per germline, CDR1 KGHSY and CDR2 FQNENV. The CDR3 loop is CASAQTTGDNSPLHF. DNA for the CDR3: TGTGCCAGCGCCCAGACGACAGGGGATAATTCACCCCTCCACTTT.

This clone was seen more than once but under ten times. The chain is built from TRBV19 and TRBJ2-7; maybe TRBD1 (5 bases). Trimming took 5 bases from V and 2 from J, leaving 13 bases between them. This CDR3 is built from 14 residues. CDR1 and CDR2 (germline): LNHDA, SQIVND (reference sequence). CDR3 loop: CASSPRGNAYEQYF. The CDR3 region has the DNA TGTGCCAGTAGTCCAAGGGGAAATGCCTACGAGCAGTACTTC.

This clone has a handful of counts. CDR3 region: CASSPQGQQNTEAFF. Here the CDR3 DNA reads TGTGCCAGCAGTCCCCAGGGACAGCAGAACACTGAAGCTTTCTTT. The V call is TRBV6-5, the J call TRBJ1-1, with 7 nucleotides matching TRBD1. This CDR3 has 15 amino acids. The germline V gene encodes CDR1 MNHEY and CDR2 SVGAGI. J lost 1 base, V lost 5 bases, and 7 bases had no gene match.

This sequence joins TRBV18 and TRBJ1-3; 11 nucleotides agree with TRBD1. The trim removed 3 bases at V and 2 bases at J, leaving 3 bases unmatched. The CDR3 is 16 residues long. Germline lookup yields CDR1 KGHSH and CDR2 LQKENI. The CDR3 spells CASSPRTGGTGNTIYF. The DNA for the CDR3 is TGTGCCAGCTCACCTCGGACAGGGGGCACTGGAAACACCATATATTTT.

The chain carries TRBV15 and TRBJ1-2, with TRBD1 matching over 7 bases. Germline-derived CDR1 and CDR2 are LNHNV and YYDKDF (reference sequence). V lost 0 bases, J lost 8 bases, and 3 bases stayed unmatched. CDR3 length: 13 residues. CDR3 DNA: TGTGCCACCAGCAGAGAAAGGACAGGAGGCTACACCTTC. Amino acid sequence: CATSRERTGGYTF.

V gene TRBV2 combines with J gene TRBJ1-6; TRBD1 aligns across 7 bases. The trim removed 5 bases at V and 6 bases at J, leaving 4 bases unmatched. CDR3 length: 14 residues. Germline CDR1 and CDR2: SNHLY and FYNNEI. The CDR3 DNA reads TGTGCCAGCAGTCGGGACAGCGTTAATTCACCCCTCCACTTT. Its protein is CASSRDSVNSPLHF.

This chain links TRBV21-1 with TRBJ2-5; TRBD1 is taken as the D call from the table, unchecked against the DNA. TRBV21-1 is marked as a pseudogene. The CDR3 contains 18 residues. The CDR3: CASSKKDHGQNIWETQYF. The CDR3, as DNA: TGTGCCAGCAGCAAAAAGGACCACGGACAGAATATTTGGGAGACCCAGTACTTC.

V usage is TRBV28 and J usage is TRBJ2-5; D perhaps matches TRBD2 (5 bases). CDR3 length equals 15 residues. V gave up 5 bases and J gave up 5 bases, with 18 bases separating them. Per the germline V gene, CDR1 is MDHEN and CDR2 is SYDVKM. For the CDR3, the DNA is TGTGCCAGCAGTGAGACTGGATCGGGGTGGGAGACCCAGTACTTC. This codes for CASSETGSGWETQYF.

The V and J genes are TRBV6-1 and TRBJ1-2; 7 bases map to TRBD1. CDR1 is MNHNS and CDR2 is SASEGT in the germline V gene. V gave up 0 bases and J gave up 7 bases; unmatched junction bases: 8. This CDR3 has 15 amino acids. The CDR3 nucleotides are TGTGCCAGCAGTGAAGCGCTCGAGGGGGCTGGTGGCTACACCTTC. Translating it yields CASSEALEGAGGYTF.

This clone was counted once. The same CDR3 also results from other DNA sequences found in this sample. V is TRBV9 and J is TRBJ1-1; D is perhaps TRBD1 (6 bases). The germline gives CDR1 SGDLS, CDR2 YYNGEE. The CDR3 loop spans 13 amino acids. Trimming removed 1 base from V and 4 bases from J, with 8 bases in between. The CDR3 reads CASSVLGGTEAFF. CDR3 nucleotides: TGTGCCAGCAGCGTACTAGGGGGCACTGAAGCTTTCTTT. Full variable domain (outside the CDR3, taken from reference TRBV9 and TRBJ1-1): DSGVTQTPKHLITATGQRVTLRCSPRSGDLSVYWYQQSLDQGLQFLIQYYNGEERAKGNILERFSAQQFPDLHSELNLSSLELGDSALYFCASSVLGGTEAFFGQGTRLTVV.

This clone was observed a single time. The rearrangement uses TRBV5-1 and TRBJ1-2, with TRBD1 as a possible D gene (6 bases). The CDR3 length is 14 residues. V was shortened by 0 bases and J by 2 bases, with 8 bases between the two germline ends. Germline assignment: CDR1 SGHRS and CDR2 YFSETQ. The CDR3 protein is CASSLVQGNYGYTF. CDR3 sequence (DNA): TGCGCCAGCAGCTTGGTGCAGGGGAACTATGGCTACACCTTC.

The chain has TRBV7-9 and TRBJ2-5; 12 bases fit TRBD2. Germline V gene data show CDR1 as SEHNR and CDR2 as FQNEAQ (reference sequence). V lost 1 base and J lost 5; bases outside the gene matches: 8. The CDR3 length is 17 residues. This CDR3 is CASSLGLAGGPRETQYF. The CDR3 DNA follows: TGTGCCAGCAGCTTAGGCCTAGCGGGGGGGCCACGGGAGACCCAGTACTTC.

This clone showed up just a few times. J is TRBJ1-6 and V is TRBV27; D is perhaps TRBD1 (5 bases). V was cut by 8 bases and J by 5 bases, with 10 bases left in between. Per the germline V gene, CDR1 is MNHEY and CDR2 is SMNVEV (reference sequence). This CDR3 has 13 residues. This CDR3 is CASGAGNNSPLHF. CDR3 DNA sequence: TGTGCCAGCGGGGCAGGAAATAATTCACCCCTCCACTTT.

V is TRBV12-3 or TRBV12-4 and J is TRBJ2-1; 7 bases are shared with TRBD2. V trimming: 7 bases; J trimming: 6 bases; junction bases outside the gene matches: 6. The CDR3 runs 13 residues. The DNA for the CDR3 is TGTGCCAGCACCCGACTAGCCGGCAATGAGCAGTTCTTC. It translates to CASTRLAGNEQFF.

V usage is TRBV6-4 and J usage is TRBJ2-7; 9 bases are a match to TRBD2. Per germline, CDR1 MRHNA and CDR2 SNTAGT. The V gene end was trimmed by 3 bases and the J gene end by 2 bases; junction bases not matched to a gene: 8. The CDR3 sequence is 16 residues long. CDR3 nucleotides: TGTGCCAGCAGTGAAGGTTCTAGCGGGGCGGCCTACGAGCAGTACTTC. Translating it yields CASSEGSSGAAYEQYF.

The V call is TRBV5-4, the J call TRBJ2-7, with no clear D. The CDR3 is 13 residues long. From germline, CDR1 is SGHNT and CDR2 YYREEE (reference sequence). Trimming shortened V by 4 bases and J by 1 base, and 9 bases separated the two germline ends. CDR3 nucleotide sequence: TGTGCCAGCAGCCCCACAGTTTCCTACGAGCAGTACTTC. Translation: CASSPTVSYEQYF. Complete variable domain (other parts from reference TRBV5-4 and TRBJ2-7): ETGVTQSPTHLIKTRGQQVTLRCSSQSGHNTVSWYQQALGQGPQFIFQYYREEENGRGNFPPRFSGLQFPNYSSELNVNALELDDSALYLCASSPTVSYEQYFGPGTRLTVT.

V and J are TRBV28 and TRBJ2-7; TRBD2 aligns across 9 bases. The CDR3 contains 16 residues. Germline CDR1 reads MDHEN; CDR2 reads SYDVKM. The junction had 8 bases not matched to a gene; V was cut back by 3 bases and J by 2 bases. DNA for the CDR3: TGTGCCAGCAGTTTGATTAGCGGGGGACGAGCCTACGAGCAGTACTTC. Its translation is CASSLISGGRAYEQYF.

The rearrangement joins TRBV3-1 (or the pseudogene TRBV3-2) to TRBJ1-6, with D unresolved. The CDR3 runs to 14 residues. The germline CDR1 and CDR2 sequences are LGHDT and YNNKEL (reference sequence). V shed 1 base and J shed 6 bases, with 7 bases lying between them. The chain's CDR3 is CASSQVGSNSPLHF. The CDR3 nucleotides read TGTGCCAGCAGCCAAGTGGGCAGTAATTCACCCCTCCACTTT.